This T cell receptor (beta chain) was identified in a study of blood T cell repertoires in COVID-19. The wider study: Spain, Italy and the United States supplied samples that represented acute and convalescent COVID-19.

The germline gives CDR1 SGHAT, CDR2 FQNNGV. This CDR3 contains 15 residues. The trim removed 4 bases at V and 5 bases at J, leaving 8 bases unmatched. The protocol was immunoSEQ multiplex PCR, while the TCRdb copy is restricted to in-frame clones and leaves out a portion. The table shows about 180,000 clones, with 90% to 95% occurring only once. The sample comprised peripheral blood. This TCR came from a man aged 50-59 years with acute or convalescent COVID-19. The chain combines TRBV11-2 with TRBJ2-5; 9 nucleotides agree with TRBD1. CDR3 protein: CASSSQGQGVETQYF. The DNA of the CDR3 is TGTGCCAGCAGCTCCCAGGGACAGGGAGTGGAGACCCAGTACTTC.